This T cell receptor (beta chain) appears in the sequencing data of a study of cytomegalovirus exposure and HLA in healthy donors. On this clone itself: Its cognate antigen is unknown.

The PCR made use of 60 Vbeta and 13 Jbeta primers. Measured with immunoSEQ multiplex PCR; TCRdb has only the in-frame clones, and not every one. Of about 160,000 clones in the sample, over 70% were seen once. V was trimmed by 4 bases and J by 0 bases, leaving 16 bases between them. This CDR3 is 16 amino acids long. From germline, CDR1 is GTSNPN and CDR2 SVGIG (reference sequence). The study, taken as a whole, reports: Association with HLA alleles at 0.05 false discovery rate was found for roughly 17,000 TCR beta sequences in a later analysis. Reports indicated that the classifier achieved high specificity and sensitivity in diagnosing cytomegalovirus status. A few V segments could not be told apart, such as TRBV6-2 and TRBV6-3, and were left out.

The clonotype originates from a woman in her fifties or sixties in good health and CMV-seropositive. The J gene is TRBJ1-5, the V gene TRBV30; D ambiguous. Sequencing input: PBMCs. CDR3 DNA: TGTGCCTGGACGACGGGGAGGGCTGGTAGCAATCAGCCCCAGCATTTT. Translating gives CAWTTGRAGSNQPQHF.